This TCR beta chain was recovered during a study of blood T cell repertoires in COVID-19. Study at large: The United States, Italy and Spain supplied acute and convalescent COVID-19 samples. T cells, B-cell-depleted T cells, or PBMCs supplied cDNA or gDNA.

The CDR3 is 14 residues long. Germline V lookup: CDR1 MNHEY, CDR2 SVGAGI. V lost 6 bases to trimming and J lost 5 bases; unmatched junction nucleotides: 9. Original processing notes: Reference gene primer amplification yielded estimated nucleated cell counts. Method: immunoSEQ multiplex PCR; TCRdb's copy keeps in-frame clones and lacks some. V and J calls and clone size are copied from that table; D and trimming were computed from the DNA. The sample holds 250,000 or so clones, approximately 80% seen once. The chain has TRBV6-5 and TRBJ2-5; TRBD1 matches at 7 bases. Sequenced: peripheral blood. The receptor was isolated from a woman aged 80 or over with acute or convalescent COVID-19. CDR3 sequence reads: CASSLNRGRETQYF. In DNA form, the CDR3 reads TGTGCCAGCAGCTTGAACAGGGGAAGGGAGACCCAGTACTTC.